The clone carrying this TCR beta chain was seen only once. The sample is drawn from a study of control samples from healthy donors and cancer patients. Clones were sequenced by immunoSEQ multiplex PCR, and TCRdb holds only the in-frame ones, with some missing. The data contain about 190,000 clones, about nine tenths of them singletons. V lost 5 bases, J lost 0 bases, and 5 bases stayed unmatched. Germline CDR1 MGHRA, CDR2 YSYEKL. This CDR3 is built from 16 residues. Sequencing was performed on blood. The V and J genes are TRBV4-1 and TRBJ1-5, with 9 nucleotides matching TRBD1. The receptor comes from a young man in good health. CDR3 region: CASSKGQGISNQPQHF. As DNA, the CDR3 is TGCGCCAGCAGCAAAGGACAGGGGATTAGCAATCAGCCCCAGCATTTT.